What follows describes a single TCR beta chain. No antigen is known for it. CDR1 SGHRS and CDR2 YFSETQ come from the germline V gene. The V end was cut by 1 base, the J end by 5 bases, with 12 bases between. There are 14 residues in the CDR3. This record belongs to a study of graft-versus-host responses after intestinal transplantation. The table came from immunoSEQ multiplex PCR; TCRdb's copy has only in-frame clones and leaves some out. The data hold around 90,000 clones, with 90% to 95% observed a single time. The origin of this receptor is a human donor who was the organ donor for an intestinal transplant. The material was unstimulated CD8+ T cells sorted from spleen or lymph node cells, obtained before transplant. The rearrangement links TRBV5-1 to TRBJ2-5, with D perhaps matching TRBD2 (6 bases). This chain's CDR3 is CASSLLPSVETQYF. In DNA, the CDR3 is TGCGCCAGCAGCTTGTTGCCTAGCGTGGAGACCCAGTACTTC.